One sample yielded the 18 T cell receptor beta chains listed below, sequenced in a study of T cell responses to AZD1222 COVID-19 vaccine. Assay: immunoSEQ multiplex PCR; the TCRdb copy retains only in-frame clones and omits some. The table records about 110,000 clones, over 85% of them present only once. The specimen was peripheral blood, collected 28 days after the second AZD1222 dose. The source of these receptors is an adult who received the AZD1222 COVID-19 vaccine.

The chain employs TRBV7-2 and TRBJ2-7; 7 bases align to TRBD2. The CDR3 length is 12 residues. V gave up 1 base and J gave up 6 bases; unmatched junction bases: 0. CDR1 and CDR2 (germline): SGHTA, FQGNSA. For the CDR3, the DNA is TGTGCCAGCAGCTTAGGGGAGGGCGAGCAGTACTTC. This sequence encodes CASSLGEGEQYF. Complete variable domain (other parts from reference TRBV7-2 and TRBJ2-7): GAGVSQSPSNKVTEKGKDVELRCDPISGHTALYWYRQSLGQGLEFLIYFQGNSAPDKSGLPSDRFSAERTGGSVSTLTIQRTQQEDSAVYLCASSLGEGEQYFGPGTRLTVT.

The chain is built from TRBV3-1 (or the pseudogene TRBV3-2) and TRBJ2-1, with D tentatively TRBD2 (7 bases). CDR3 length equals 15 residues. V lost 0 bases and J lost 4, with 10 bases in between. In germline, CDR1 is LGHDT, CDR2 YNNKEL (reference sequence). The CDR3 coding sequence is TGTGCCAGCAGCCAAGACGCGGGGGCGTACAATGAGCAGTTCTTC. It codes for CASSQDAGAYNEQFF.

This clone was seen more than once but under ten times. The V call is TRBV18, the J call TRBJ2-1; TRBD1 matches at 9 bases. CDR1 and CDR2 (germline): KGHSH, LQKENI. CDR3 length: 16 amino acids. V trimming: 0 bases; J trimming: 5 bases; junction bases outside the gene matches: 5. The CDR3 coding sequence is TGTGCCAGCTCACCACCGGGACAGGGTTTTGACAATGAGCAGTTCTTC. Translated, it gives CASSPPGQGFDNEQFF.

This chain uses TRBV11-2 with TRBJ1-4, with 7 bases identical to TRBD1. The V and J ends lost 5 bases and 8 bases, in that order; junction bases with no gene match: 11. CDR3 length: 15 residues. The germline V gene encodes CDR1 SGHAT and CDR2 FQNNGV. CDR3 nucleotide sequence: TGTGCCAGCAGCCTTCGACAGGGTCAGGGCGAAAAACTGTTTTTT. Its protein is CASSLRQGQGEKLFF. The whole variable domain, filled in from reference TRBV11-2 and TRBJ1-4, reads EAGVAQSPRYKIIEKRQSVAFWCNPISGHATLYWYQQILGQGPKLLIQFQNNGVVDDSQLPKDRFSAERLKGVDSTLKIQPAKLEDSAVYLCASSLRQGQGEKLFFGSGTQLSVL.

The CDR3 sequence: CASSPQGARNTIYF. The CDR3 DNA reads TGTGCCAGCAGCCCACAGGGGGCTCGAAACACCATATATTTT. The V and J genes are TRBV7-2 and TRBJ1-3; TRBD1 matches at 9 bases. J gave up 5 bases and V 5 bases, and 4 bases lay outside the gene matches. The CDR3 is made up of 14 amino acids. Germline V lookup: CDR1 SGHTA, CDR2 FQGNSA.

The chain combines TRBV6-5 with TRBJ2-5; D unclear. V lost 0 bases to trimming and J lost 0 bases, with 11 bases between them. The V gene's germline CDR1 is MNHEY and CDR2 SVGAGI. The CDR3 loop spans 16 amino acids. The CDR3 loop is CASSYSIRSNQETQYF. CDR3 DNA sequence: TGTGCCAGCAGTTACTCGATTCGGTCAAACCAAGAGACCCAGTACTTC.

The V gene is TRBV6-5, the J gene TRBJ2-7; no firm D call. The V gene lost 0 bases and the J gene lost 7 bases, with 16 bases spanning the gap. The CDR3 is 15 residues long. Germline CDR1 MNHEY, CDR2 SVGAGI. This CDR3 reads CASSYSSGPSAEQYF. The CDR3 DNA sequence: TGTGCCAGCAGTTACTCCTCAGGCCCCTCGGCTGAGCAGTACTTC.

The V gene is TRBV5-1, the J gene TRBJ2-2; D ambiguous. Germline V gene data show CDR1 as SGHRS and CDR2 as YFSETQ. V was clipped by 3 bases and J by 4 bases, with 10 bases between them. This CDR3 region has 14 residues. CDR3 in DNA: TGCGCCAGCAGCTCCTCTGTACGCACCGGGGAGCTGTTTTTT. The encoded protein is CASSSSVRTGELFF.

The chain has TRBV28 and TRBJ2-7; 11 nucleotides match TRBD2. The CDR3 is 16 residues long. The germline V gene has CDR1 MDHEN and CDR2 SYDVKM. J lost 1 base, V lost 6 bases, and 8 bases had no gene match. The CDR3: CASRPSLAGVSYEQYF. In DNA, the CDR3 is TGTGCCAGCAGGCCCTCACTAGCGGGGGTATCCTACGAGCAGTACTTC.

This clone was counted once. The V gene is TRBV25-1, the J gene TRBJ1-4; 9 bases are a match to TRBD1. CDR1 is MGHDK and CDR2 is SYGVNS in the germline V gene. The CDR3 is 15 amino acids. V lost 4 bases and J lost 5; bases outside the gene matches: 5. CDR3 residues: CASSGTGEWNEKLFF. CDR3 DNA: TGTGCCAGCAGTGGGACAGGGGAATGGAATGAAAAACTGTTTTTT.

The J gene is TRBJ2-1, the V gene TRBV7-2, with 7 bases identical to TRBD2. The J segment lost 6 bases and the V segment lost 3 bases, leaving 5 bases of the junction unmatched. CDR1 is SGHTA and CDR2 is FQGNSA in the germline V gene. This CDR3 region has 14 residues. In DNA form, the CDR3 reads TGTGCCAGCAGCTTCGCCCGGGAGGCCAATGAGCAGTTCTTC. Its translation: CASSFAREANEQFF.

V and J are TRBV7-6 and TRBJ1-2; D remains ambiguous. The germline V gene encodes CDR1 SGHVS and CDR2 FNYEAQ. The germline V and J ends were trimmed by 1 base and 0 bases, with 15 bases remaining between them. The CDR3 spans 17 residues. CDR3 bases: TGTGCCAGCAGCTTAGTTTACAGAGGGCGGGCTAACTATGGCTACACCTTC. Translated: CASSLVYRGRANYGYTF. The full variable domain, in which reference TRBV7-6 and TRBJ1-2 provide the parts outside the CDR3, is GAGVSQSPRYKVTKRGQDVALRCDPISGHVSLYWYRQALGQGPEFLTYFNYEAQQDKSGLPNDRFSAERPEGSISTLTIQRTEQRDSAMYRCASSLVYRGRANYGYTFGSGTRLTVV.

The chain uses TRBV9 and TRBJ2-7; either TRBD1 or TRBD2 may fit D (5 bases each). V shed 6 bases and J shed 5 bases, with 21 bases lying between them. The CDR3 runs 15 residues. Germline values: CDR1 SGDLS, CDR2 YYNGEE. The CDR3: CASTPRGALLDEQYF. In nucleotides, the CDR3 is TGTGCCAGCACCCCTAGAGGGGCACTTCTTGACGAGCAGTACTTC.

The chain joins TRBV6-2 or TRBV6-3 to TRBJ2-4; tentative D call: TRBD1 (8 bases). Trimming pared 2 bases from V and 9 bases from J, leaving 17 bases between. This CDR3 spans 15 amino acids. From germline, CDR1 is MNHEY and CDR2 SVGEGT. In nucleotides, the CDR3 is TGTGCCAGCAGTTACCTCGACAGGGGAGGGGGCATTCAGTACTTC. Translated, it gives CASSYLDRGGGIQYF.

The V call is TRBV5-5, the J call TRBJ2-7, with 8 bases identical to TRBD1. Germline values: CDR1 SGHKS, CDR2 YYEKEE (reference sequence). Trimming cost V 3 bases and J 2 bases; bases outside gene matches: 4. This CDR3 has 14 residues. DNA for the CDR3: TGTGCCAGCAGCTGGGGGACAGGCACCTACGAGCAGTACTTC. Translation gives CASSWGTGTYEQYF.

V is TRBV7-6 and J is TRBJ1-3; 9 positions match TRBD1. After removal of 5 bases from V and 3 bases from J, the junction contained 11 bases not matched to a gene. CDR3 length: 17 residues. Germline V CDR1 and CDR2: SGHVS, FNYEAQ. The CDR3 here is CASSPGTGRIGGNTIYF. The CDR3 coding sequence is TGTGCCAGCAGCCCGGGGACAGGGAGGATTGGTGGAAACACCATATATTTT.

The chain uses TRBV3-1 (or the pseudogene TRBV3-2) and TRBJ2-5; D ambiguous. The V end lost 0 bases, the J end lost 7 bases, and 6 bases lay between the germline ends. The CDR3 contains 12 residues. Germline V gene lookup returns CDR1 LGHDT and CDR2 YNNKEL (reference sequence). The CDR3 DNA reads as TGTGCCAGCAGCCAAGATACCCGGACCCAGTACTTC. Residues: CASSQDTRTQYF.

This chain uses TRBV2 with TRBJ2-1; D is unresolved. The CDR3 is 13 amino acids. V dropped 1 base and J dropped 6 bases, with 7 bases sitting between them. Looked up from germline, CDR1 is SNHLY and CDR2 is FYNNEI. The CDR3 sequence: CASSEGRTNEQFF. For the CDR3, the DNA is TGTGCCAGCAGTGAAGGCAGGACCAATGAGCAGTTCTTC.